The 20 T cell receptor beta chains reported below all come from one sample, sequenced in a study of shared clonotypes between healthy human individuals. CD8 cells classed as naive were CD45RO-negative and positively selected for CCR7, excluding terminally differentiated effector memory CD45RA+ cells. TCRdb's table, derived via immunoSEQ multiplex PCR, lists solely in-frame clones and lacks some. The profile shows about 2.2 million clones, 90% to 95% of them singletons. Input material: naive CD8+ T cells from PBMCs. The source is a man between 18 and 29 years old in good health. Some clones in this sample may be carry-over from other donors' samples.

The rearrangement joins TRBV4-1 to TRBJ2-5, with TRBD1 matching 8 bases. V shed 1 base and J 5 bases; nucleotides not matched to a gene: 9. The CDR3 contains 16 residues. From germline, CDR1 is MGHRA and CDR2 YSYEKL. The CDR3 reads CASSQAVPGGLETQYF. The CDR3 DNA reads TGCGCCAGCAGCCAAGCAGTGCCAGGGGGCCTCGAGACCCAGTACTTC.

This chain uses TRBV5-1 with TRBJ2-1; 10 bases line up with TRBD2. The CDR3 runs to 16 residues. Germline V gives CDR1 SGHRS, CDR2 YFSETQ. Trimming at V came to 1 base and at J to 2 bases, leaving 3 bases not matched to a gene. This CDR3 reads CASSLNLAGAYNEQFF. CDR3 in DNA: TGCGCCAGCAGCTTGAACCTAGCGGGAGCCTACAATGAGCAGTTCTTC.

The chain combines TRBV18 with TRBJ1-5; D is ambiguous. Germline V gene lookup returns CDR1 KGHSH and CDR2 LQKENI. V lost 6 bases to trimming and J lost 0 bases, with 9 bases between them. CDR3 length: 14 amino acids. The CDR3, as DNA: TGTGCCAGCTCGCTGGTCGGTAGCAATCAGCCCCAGCATTTT. This encodes CASSLVGSNQPQHF. The whole variable domain, remainder taken from reference TRBV18 and TRBJ1-5, is NAGVMQNPRHLVRRRGQEARLRCSPMKGHSHVYWYRQLPEEGLKFMVYLQKENIIDESGMPKERFSAEFPKEGPSILRIQQVVRGDSAAYFCASSLVGSNQPQHFGDGTRLSIL.

The chain joins TRBV29-1 to TRBJ2-7; 8 bases map to TRBD1. The CDR3 has 15 amino acids. V dropped 6 bases and J dropped 0; count of bases not matched to a gene: 10. Germline CDR1 reads SQVTM; CDR2 reads ANQGSEA. As DNA, the CDR3 is TGCAGCGTCGAAACGACAGGGGCCAACTCCTACGAGCAGTACTTC. Translated: CSVETTGANSYEQYF.

This chain joins TRBV7-9 and TRBJ2-7; TRBD2 might be the D (8 bases). The CDR3 totals 17 residues. Trimming removed 4 bases at V and 5 bases at J, with 24 bases between. Germline values: CDR1 SEHNR, CDR2 FQNEAQ (reference sequence). The DNA of the CDR3 is TGTGCCAGCAGCTCAGGGGGTTTTAGCGGGATTTCCGACGAGCAGTACTTC. Amino acids: CASSSGGFSGISDEQYF.

The V gene is TRBV6-1, the J gene TRBJ1-1; perhaps TRBD1 as D (5 bases). The germline V gene encodes CDR1 MNHNS and CDR2 SASEGT. V was trimmed by 3 bases and J by 6 bases, leaving 17 bases between them. The CDR3 length is 15 residues. The CDR3, as DNA: TGTGCCAGCAGTGACCCAGCGGGGGGATCCGCTGAAGCTTTCTTT. Its translation is CASSDPAGGSAEAFF.

The chain couples TRBV27 to TRBJ2-1, with D perhaps TRBD2 (5 bases). Looked up from germline, CDR1 is MNHEY and CDR2 is SMNVEV (reference sequence). V was pared by 10 bases and J by 10 bases, with 17 bases between. The CDR3 spans 12 residues. CDR3 protein: CATGLGIVEQFF. The CDR3 bases are TGTGCCACGGGGTTAGGGATTGTAGAGCAGTTCTTC.

The chain employs TRBV7-2 and TRBJ2-7; 12 bases align to TRBD2. CDR1 is SGHTA and CDR2 is FQGNSA in the germline V gene. The CDR3 totals 16 residues. V lost 1 base, J lost 4 bases, and 5 bases stayed unmatched. The CDR3 coding sequence is TGTGCCAGCAGCTTAGTAGGACTAGCGGGAAAGTACGAGCAGTACTTC. This codes for CASSLVGLAGKYEQYF.

This chain joins TRBV5-1 and TRBJ1-1; D is unclear. The CDR3 totals 17 residues. The germline V gene has CDR1 SGHRS and CDR2 YFSETQ. V shed 3 bases and J shed 2 bases, with 20 bases lying between them. The CDR3 sequence: CASSSGRKLYANTEAFF. The CDR3 coding sequence is TGCGCCAGCAGCTCCGGTCGGAAACTGTACGCCAACACTGAAGCTTTCTTT.

Worth noting for this clone: The sample holds other DNA sequences that translate to the same CDR3. The rearrangement uses TRBV7-9 and TRBJ2-7; D is ambiguous. Per germline, CDR1 SEHNR and CDR2 FQNEAQ (reference sequence). V was clipped by 1 base and J by 4 bases, with 11 bases between them. There are 14 residues in the CDR3. CDR3 DNA: TGTGCCAGCAGCTTAGGCGTCGGTCCTTACGAGCAGTACTTC. This translates into CASSLGVGPYEQYF.

V usage is TRBV28 and J usage is TRBJ2-7; no firm D call. V was trimmed by 5 bases and J by 5 bases, leaving 22 bases between them. The CDR3 is 16 residues long. Germline V lookup: CDR1 MDHEN, CDR2 SYDVKM. The DNA of the CDR3 is TGTGCCAGCAGTACCGACAAGCTTGGGGATTCCGACGAGCAGTACTTC. Translation gives CASSTDKLGDSDEQYF. The entire variable domain, with the rest obtained from reference TRBV28 and TRBJ2-7, is as follows: DVKVTQSSRYLVKRTGEKVFLECVQDMDHENMFWYRQDPGLGLRLIYFSYDVKMKEKGDIPEGYSVSREKKERFSLILESASTNQTSMYLCASSTDKLGDSDEQYFGPGTRLTVT.

The chain uses TRBV13 and TRBJ2-7; TRBD2 agrees at 7 bases. The germline gives CDR1 PRHDT, CDR2 FYEKMQ (reference sequence). Trimming removed 2 bases from V and 0 bases from J; junction bases left unmatched: 13. This CDR3 is 18 amino acids long. The CDR3 DNA reads as TGTGCCAGCAGCTTAACTGGGTGGGAGGGACCCAGCTCCTACGAGCAGTACTTC. This codes for CASSLTGWEGPSSYEQYF.

V gene TRBV10-1 combines with J gene TRBJ2-3; D not certain. The CDR3 contains 14 residues. The germline V gene encodes CDR1 WNHNN and CDR2 SYGVQD (reference sequence). V dropped 1 base and J dropped 2 bases, with 7 bases sitting between them. CDR3 loop: CASSELGYTDTQYF. The DNA of the CDR3 is TGCGCCAGCAGTGAGTTGGGCTACACAGATACGCAGTATTTT.

V usage is TRBV6-5 and J usage is TRBJ2-3; 8 bases match TRBD2. Germline V CDR1 and CDR2: MNHEY, SVGAGI. CDR3 length: 15 residues. V lost 2 bases to trimming and J lost 5 bases; unmatched junction nucleotides: 6. The CDR3 DNA follows: TGTGCCAGCAGTTACGGCGCGGGAGGCAGAGATACGCAGTATTTT. It encodes CASSYGAGGRDTQYF.

The chain links TRBV25-1 to TRBJ2-1; TRBD2 aligns across 8 bases. J gave up 0 bases and V 8 bases, and 0 bases lay outside the gene matches. Germline CDR1 reads MGHDK; CDR2 reads SYGVNS. This CDR3 spans 13 amino acids. Written as DNA, the CDR3 is TGTGCCAGCGGGACTAGCTCCTACAATGAGCAGTTCTTC. It codes for CASGTSSYNEQFF.

A note on this clone: This specimen includes other DNA sequences encoding the same CDR3. The chain joins TRBV7-9 to TRBJ2-7; D call uncertain. The CDR3 consists of 11 residues. V lost 5 bases and J lost 6, with 8 bases in between. CDR1 and CDR2 (germline): SEHNR, FQNEAQ (reference sequence). The CDR3 loop is CASSPGGEQYF. Written as DNA, the CDR3 is TGTGCCAGCAGCCCCGGTGGCGAGCAGTACTTC.

The chain employs TRBV4-3 and TRBJ2-7, with 7 bases identical to TRBD1. Germline V gene sequence: CDR1 LGHNA, CDR2 YSLEER. V lost 1 base and J lost 5; bases outside the gene matches: 11. The CDR3 sequence is 16 residues long. The CDR3 nucleotides are TGCGCCAGCAGCCAAGCCCTGATCTCGACAGGGCACGAGCAGTACTTC. Its translation is CASSQALISTGHEQYF.

The chain links TRBV25-1 to TRBJ2-3, with D possibly matching TRBD2 (5 bases). Trimming took 3 bases from V and 8 from J, leaving 15 bases between them. Germline V gene lookup returns CDR1 MGHDK and CDR2 SYGVNS. This CDR3 has 14 amino acids. CDR3 sequence (DNA): TGTGCCAGCAGTGACTTTTCGAGGGTTGGTACGCAGTATTTT. This codes for CASSDFSRVGTQYF.

The chain has TRBV5-1 and TRBJ2-1; no reliable D call. V shed 5 bases and J shed 0 bases, with 15 bases lying between them. The CDR3 is 16 residues long. The germline V gene encodes CDR1 SGHRS and CDR2 YFSETQ. The chain's CDR3 is CASSLTGPSSYNEQFF. CDR3 in DNA: TGCGCCAGCAGTTTAACCGGTCCTAGCTCCTACAATGAGCAGTTCTTC.

The genes are TRBV30 and TRBJ2-7, with a tentative D call TRBD2 (5 bases). Germline-derived CDR1 and CDR2 are GTSNPN and SVGIG (reference sequence). The CDR3 has 13 residues. V lost 0 bases, J lost 5 bases, and 11 bases lay in between. The CDR3 region has the DNA TGTGCCTGGAGTGTAACAATTAGCGACGAGCAGTACTTC. The encoded protein is CAWSVTISDEQYF.